This T cell receptor (beta chain) was recovered during a study of cytomegalovirus exposure and HLA in healthy donors. Findings of the study overall: A later analysis reported that several of the most significant clusters appeared to be linked to common viral pathogens, among them Epstein-Barr virus. Within an earlier analysis, most TCR beta V segments proved productive either about 87% or about 30% of the time. A later analysis showed HLA-associated TCR beta chains outstripping equally common others in clonal expansion.

13 Jbeta primers and 60 Vbeta primers were used for the PCR. Generated by immunoSEQ multiplex PCR, the TCRdb table keeps only in-frame clones and is missing some. The sample comprises 80,000 to 130,000 clones, approximately 80% of which are singletons, and roughly 1.2% rests with the top ten. All donors participated as healthy donors of bone marrow. V lost 1 base, J lost 0 bases, and 13 bases lay in between. Germline lookup yields CDR1 SEHNR and CDR2 FQNEAQ (reference sequence). CDR3 length: 17 residues. As to this clone: The antigen remains undetermined.

The origin of this receptor is a woman younger than 30 in good health and CMV-seronegative. The sample was PBMCs. The chain carries TRBV7-9 and TRBJ1-3; possibly TRBD1 for D (6 bases). The CDR3 DNA is TGTGCCAGCAGCTTAGGGGTCGGACAGCACTCTGGAAACACCATATATTTT. Residues: CASSLGVGQHSGNTIYF.